The 31 T cell receptor beta chains listed next were all sequenced from one sample in a study of blood T cell repertoires in COVID-19. Libraries were prepared by immunoSEQ multiplex PCR; TCRdb keeps only in-frame clonotypes and omits some of them. The repertoire includes some 100,000 clones, more than 65% of them detected once, and roughly 8.2% sits in the top ten. The specimen was peripheral blood. Receptors were obtained from an elderly woman with active or convalescent COVID-19.

This chain uses TRBV9 with TRBJ2-5; possible D gene TRBD1, 5 bases. Germline values: CDR1 SGDLS, CDR2 YYNGEE. The length of the CDR3 is 15 residues. V was cut by 0 bases and J by 5 bases, with 14 bases left in between. CDR3 in amino acids: CASSVGGLGRETQYF. CDR3 coding DNA: TGTGCCAGCAGCGTAGGAGGTTTGGGGCGGGAGACCCAGTACTTC.

The DNA of the CDR3 is TGTGCCAGTAGGCTAGGGGGGGGCAGCTCCCCAGATACGCAGTATTTT. Protein sequence: CASRLGGGSSPDTQYF. V and J are TRBV19 and TRBJ2-3, with a weak D call TRBD2 (7 bases). Germline lookup yields CDR1 LNHDA and CDR2 SQIVND (reference sequence). Trimming stripped 6 bases from V and 4 bases from J, with 20 bases between. CDR3 size: 16 residues. The full variable domain, rest sourced from reference TRBV19 and TRBJ2-3, is DGGITQSPKYLFRKEGQNVTLSCEQNLNHDAMYWYRQDPGQGLRLIYYSQIVNDFQKGDIAEGYSVSREKKESFPLTVTSAQKNPTAFYLCASRLGGGSSPDTQYFGPGTRLTVL.

The V and J genes are TRBV5-1 and TRBJ2-4; TRBD2 might be the D (6 bases). The CDR3 has 12 amino acids. V was shortened by 2 bases and J by 14 bases, with 14 bases between the two germline ends. Germline CDR1 reads SGHRS; CDR2 reads YFSETQ. DNA for the CDR3: TGCGCCAGCAGCTTTCAGGGAGGCGGGGAGTACTTC. Residues: CASSFQGGGEYF. The complete variable domain, with remaining parts taken from reference TRBV5-1 and TRBJ2-4, reads KAGVTQTPRYLIKTRGQQVTLSCSPISGHRSVSWYQQTPGQGLQFLFEYFSETQRNKGNFPGRFSGRQFSNSRSEMNVSTLELGDSALYLCASSFQGGGEYFGAGTRLSVL.

The J gene is TRBJ2-1, the V gene TRBV5-1; 7 bases line up with TRBD1. This CDR3 spans 13 amino acids. Germline V gene sequence: CDR1 SGHRS, CDR2 YFSETQ. J lost 10 bases, V lost 3 bases, and 7 bases had no gene match. The CDR3 DNA is TGCGCCAGCAGCTCGACAGGGCCCAACGAGCAGTTCTTC. Translating it yields CASSSTGPNEQFF.

The chain combines TRBV24-1 with TRBJ2-5; D is possibly TRBD1 (6 bases). Germline V gene lookup returns CDR1 KGHDR and CDR2 SFDVKD. This CDR3 comprises 15 residues. Trimming removed 3 bases at V and 2 bases at J, with 12 bases between. CDR3 region: CATSDGARGQETQYF. The CDR3 DNA reads as TGTGCCACCAGTGATGGTGCCAGGGGTCAAGAGACCCAGTACTTC.

The chain links TRBV7-8 to TRBJ1-2; TRBD1 matches at 7 bases. This CDR3 comprises 13 residues. Looked up from germline, CDR1 is SGHVS and CDR2 is FQNEAQ. The J segment lost 8 bases and the V segment lost 7 bases, leaving 10 bases of the junction unmatched. This chain's CDR3 is CASTRTGHRGYTF. Written as DNA, the CDR3 is TGTGCCAGCACCCGGACAGGTCACCGCGGCTACACCTTC.

The chain carries TRBV4-2 and TRBJ2-6, with D unclear. Germline V gene data show CDR1 as LGHNA and CDR2 as YNFKEQ. The CDR3 contains 15 residues. The V end was cut by 0 bases, the J end by 4 bases, with 7 bases between. The CDR3: CASSQEPGGANVLTF. As DNA, the CDR3 is TGTGCCAGCAGCCAAGAGCCAGGAGGGGCCAACGTCCTGACTTTC.

The chain uses TRBV28 and TRBJ1-2; D unresolved. Trimming removed 2 bases from V and 0 bases from J, with 7 bases in between. Germline CDR1 MDHEN, CDR2 SYDVKM. The CDR3 totals 14 residues. CDR3 nucleotide sequence: TGTGCCAGCAGTTTAAAACCGGCTAACTATGGCTACACCTTC. Protein: CASSLKPANYGYTF.

The V call is TRBV24-1, the J call TRBJ2-7; possible D gene TRBD2, 5 bases. The CDR3 loop spans 12 amino acids. Trimming left V 9 bases short and J 6 bases short, with 14 bases between. Germline CDR1 and CDR2: KGHDR and SFDVKD. Here the CDR3 DNA reads TGTGCCACCGGCAGAGGGTCGGGCGAGCAGTACTTC. This sequence encodes CATGRGSGEQYF.

This rearrangement joins TRBV11-2 to TRBJ2-7; 7 nucleotides agree with TRBD1. This CDR3 region has 14 residues. Germline lookup yields CDR1 SGHAT and CDR2 FQNNGV. Losses at the gene ends were 6 bases for V and 4 bases for J; bases not matched to a gene: 9. CDR3 DNA: TGTGCCAGCAGGAGACCCGGGACAGATTACGAGCAGTACTTC. Translation: CASRRPGTDYEQYF. Looking up the rest from reference TRBV11-2 and TRBJ2-7 gives the full variable domain: EAGVAQSPRYKIIEKRQSVAFWCNPISGHATLYWYQQILGQGPKLLIQFQNNGVVDDSQLPKDRFSAERLKGVDSTLKIQPAKLEDSAVYLCASRRPGTDYEQYFGPGTRLTVT.

The chain links TRBV28 to TRBJ1-2; 9 bases map to TRBD1. Germline CDR1 reads MDHEN; CDR2 reads SYDVKM. The CDR3 contains 13 residues. After removal of 3 bases from V and 7 bases from J, the junction contained 3 bases not matched to a gene. This chain's CDR3 is CASSLGQGFGYTF. The CDR3, as DNA: TGTGCCAGCAGTTTGGGACAGGGCTTTGGCTACACCTTC.

The chain carries TRBV5-1 and TRBJ2-1; 13 bases are a match to TRBD2. Per the germline V gene, CDR1 is SGHRS and CDR2 is YFSETQ. The CDR3 is made up of 15 amino acids. With 4 bases clipped from V and 6 bases from J, the junction kept 4 bases outside the gene matches. The chain's CDR3 is CASSQGLAGFNEQFF. In DNA, the CDR3 is TGCGCCAGCAGCCAGGGACTAGCGGGATTCAATGAGCAGTTCTTC.

The chain carries TRBV20-1 and TRBJ2-7; D is undetermined. V lost 3 bases and J 3 bases, leaving 15 bases between the germline ends. Germline V gene data show CDR1 as DFQATT and CDR2 as SNEGSKA (reference sequence). CDR3 size: 14 residues. The CDR3 loop is CSASPQSVHYEQYF. In DNA form, the CDR3 reads TGCAGTGCTAGTCCCCAAAGCGTGCACTACGAGCAGTACTTC.

The J gene is TRBJ1-2, the V gene TRBV5-1; D unresolved. This CDR3 region has 12 residues. The V and J ends lost 5 bases and 5 bases respectively, with 10 bases between them. Germline CDR1 and CDR2: SGHRS and YFSETQ. The chain's CDR3 is CASSSGVYGYTF. CDR3 nucleotides: TGCGCCAGCAGTAGCGGCGTATATGGCTACACCTTC.

This clone was detected a few times. This chain joins TRBV7-9 and TRBJ2-1, with TRBD1 identical over 10 bases. The CDR3 spans 15 residues. The junction had 8 bases not matched to a gene; V was cut back by 4 bases and J by 8 bases. CDR1 and CDR2 (germline): SEHNR, FQNEAQ (reference sequence). The CDR3 DNA reads TGTGCCAGCAGCTCGGACAGGGGGTTGAGGTATGAGCAGTTCTTC. Amino acid sequence: CASSSDRGLRYEQFF.

This clone was found a few times. CDR3 residues: CASSAQASGRTSSYEQYF. In DNA, the CDR3 is TGCGCCAGCAGTGCACAGGCTAGCGGGAGAACGTCCTCCTACGAGCAGTACTTC. The V call is TRBV10-1, the J call TRBJ2-7; 10 bases are a match to TRBD2. There are 18 residues in the CDR3. Unmatched junction bases numbered 12, after V lost 4 bases and J lost 0 bases. Germline V CDR1 and CDR2: WNHNN, SYGVQD (reference sequence).

This sequence joins TRBV5-1 and TRBJ1-6; TRBD1 matches at 9 bases. The V and J ends lost 5 bases and 2 bases, in that order; junction bases with no gene match: 20. Germline CDR1 SGHRS, CDR2 YFSETQ. The CDR3 extends over 21 amino acids. CDR3 region: CASRGLTTRTGTGTYNSPLHF. The CDR3 DNA sequence: TGCGCCAGCAGGGGTCTAACCACCCGAACCGGGACAGGGACCTATAATTCACCCCTCCACTTT. Filled out from reference TRBV5-1 and TRBJ1-6, the complete variable domain reads KAGVTQTPRYLIKTRGQQVTLSCSPISGHRSVSWYQQTPGQGLQFLFEYFSETQRNKGNFPGRFSGRQFSNSRSEMNVSTLELGDSALYLCASRGLTTRTGTGTYNSPLHFGNGTRLTVT.

J is TRBJ1-4 and V is TRBV7-8; possible D gene TRBD1, 6 bases. The CDR3 contains 16 residues. The V gene lost 5 bases and the J gene lost 6 bases, with 19 bases spanning the gap. The V gene's germline CDR1 is SGHVS and CDR2 FQNEAQ. The CDR3 is CASSPQGQGWYEKLFF. The DNA for the CDR3 is TGTGCCAGCAGCCCCCAGGGGCAGGGTTGGTATGAAAAACTGTTTTTT.

The chain recombines TRBV7-8 with TRBJ1-1; D perhaps matches TRBD1 (5 bases). Germline V gives CDR1 SGHVS, CDR2 FQNEAQ. The V and J ends lost 5 bases and 0 bases respectively, with 16 bases between them. The CDR3 is made up of 16 amino acids. CDR3 sequence: CASSLSEGPMNTEAFF. The CDR3 DNA reads as TGTGCCAGCAGCCTCTCGGAGGGGCCTATGAACACTGAAGCTTTCTTT.

The V and J genes are TRBV28 and TRBJ2-7; D is unclear. CDR3 length: 12 residues. From germline, CDR1 is MDHEN and CDR2 SYDVKM. The ends were cut back, 5 bases at V and 3 bases at J, with 8 bases in the middle. CDR3 loop: CASSLRVYEQYF. In DNA, the CDR3 is TGTGCCAGCAGTCTCCGAGTCTACGAGCAGTACTTC.

The chain carries TRBV7-9 and TRBJ1-4; TRBD1 aligns across 11 bases. From germline, CDR1 is SEHNR and CDR2 FQNEAQ (reference sequence). CDR3 length equals 16 residues. The V and J ends lost 8 bases and 5 bases, in that order; junction bases with no gene match: 10. Written as DNA, the CDR3 is TGTGCCAGCGACCTAGGGGACAGGGGGGCCAATGAAAAACTGTTTTTT. Encoded protein: CASDLGDRGANEKLFF.

The chain employs TRBV27 and TRBJ1-2; maybe TRBD1 (6 bases). V gave up 6 bases and J gave up 5 bases, with 16 bases separating them. This CDR3 contains 14 residues. Per the germline V gene, CDR1 is MNHEY and CDR2 is SMNVEV (reference sequence). The CDR3 DNA reads as TGTGCCAGCAGGGATAGGGGGGGTACTTATGGCTACACCTTC. Encoded protein: CASRDRGGTYGYTF.

V gene TRBV3-1 (or the pseudogene TRBV3-2) combines with J gene TRBJ2-2, with D perhaps TRBD2 (6 bases). The germline V gene has CDR1 LGHDT and CDR2 YNNKEL (reference sequence). V gave up 4 bases and J gave up 5 bases, with 14 bases separating them. CDR3 length: 15 residues. CDR3 sequence reads: CASSLGGPRTGELFF. The CDR3 region has the DNA TGTGCCAGCAGCCTCGGAGGGCCTCGGACCGGGGAGCTGTTTTTT.

The chain is built from TRBV11-2 and TRBJ2-6; weak D call: TRBD1 (5 bases). Germline CDR1 and CDR2: SGHAT and FQNNGV. Trimming stripped 2 bases from V and 3 bases from J, with 8 bases between. CDR3 length: 15 residues. CDR3 region: CASSLQGFGANVLTF. The CDR3 DNA follows: TGTGCCAGCAGCTTACAGGGATTTGGGGCCAACGTCCTGACTTTC.

The rearrangement joins TRBV7-2 to TRBJ1-1; a possible D gene is TRBD1 (6 bases). Germline V gene lookup returns CDR1 SGHTA and CDR2 FQGNSA. Trimming removed 5 bases at V and 1 base at J, with 14 bases between. CDR3 size: 15 residues. This CDR3 is CASSITGTSNTEAFF. Here the CDR3 DNA reads TGTGCCAGCAGCATAACCGGGACATCGAACACTGAAGCTTTCTTT. The variable domain in full, with the rest retrieved from reference TRBV7-2 and TRBJ1-1, is GAGVSQSPSNKVTEKGKDVELRCDPISGHTALYWYRQSLGQGLEFLIYFQGNSAPDKSGLPSDRFSAERTGGSVSTLTIQRTQQEDSAVYLCASSITGTSNTEAFFGQGTRLTVV.

The rearrangement links TRBV5-1 to TRBJ2-2, with 12 bases matching TRBD2. The length of the CDR3 is 15 residues. V dropped 4 bases and J dropped 5; count of bases not matched to a gene: 3. The germline V gene encodes CDR1 SGHRS and CDR2 YFSETQ. This CDR3 is CASSATSGRTGELFF. The DNA for the CDR3 is TGCGCCAGCAGCGCTACTAGCGGGAGGACCGGGGAGCTGTTTTTT.

The chain joins TRBV28 to TRBJ1-4; D not resolved. This CDR3 spans 14 amino acids. CDR1 is MDHEN, CDR2 SYDVKM, per germline. The V gene lost 8 bases and the J gene lost 0 bases, with 10 bases spanning the gap. The CDR3 coding sequence is TGTGCCAGCTTAACATCCGCAACTAATGAAAAACTGTTTTTT. Its translation: CASLTSATNEKLFF. The full variable domain, completed using reference TRBV28 and TRBJ1-4, is DVKVTQSSRYLVKRTGEKVFLECVQDMDHENMFWYRQDPGLGLRLIYFSYDVKMKEKGDIPEGYSVSREKKERFSLILESASTNQTSMYLCASLTSATNEKLFFGSGTQLSVL.

CDR3 loop: CASRLKDRQGENQPQHF. The CDR3 DNA sequence: TGTGCAAGTCGCCTTAAAGACCGACAGGGCGAAAATCAGCCCCAGCATTTT. This chain uses TRBV12-2 with TRBJ1-5; TRBD1, the table's D call, was not compared with the DNA. TRBV12-2 is reported as a pseudogene. This CDR3 is built from 17 residues.

V and J are TRBV18 and TRBJ2-2, with D hard to call. This CDR3 has 16 amino acids. Trimming shortened V by 3 bases and J by 0 bases, and 11 bases separated the two germline ends. The V gene's germline CDR1 is KGHSH and CDR2 LQKENI. The CDR3 region is CASSPETPSNTGELFF. The CDR3 DNA reads as TGTGCCAGCTCACCGGAGACTCCCTCGAACACCGGGGAGCTGTTTTTT.

The CDR3 bases are TGTGCCAGCTCCTCCACGGGAGGGCTTGAGCAGTTCTTC. Translation gives CASSSTGGLEQFF. V is TRBV6-4 and J is TRBJ2-1; 8 bases are shared with TRBD2. CDR1 is MRHNA and CDR2 is SNTAGT in the germline V gene. The V and J ends lost 8 bases and 9 bases, in that order; junction bases with no gene match: 9. The CDR3 contains 13 residues.

This chain joins TRBV18 and TRBJ1-4, with a tentative D call TRBD1 (5 bases). From germline, CDR1 is KGHSH and CDR2 LQKENI. This CDR3 contains 15 residues. The ends were cut back, 2 bases at V and 3 bases at J, with 10 bases in the middle. This CDR3 is CASSPSAGPNEKLFF. The CDR3 DNA follows: TGTGCCAGCTCACCATCGGCAGGGCCTAATGAAAAACTGTTTTTT.